This T cell receptor (beta chain) was captured in a study of T-cell reconstitution after alpha-beta-depleted transplantation in children. Study-level findings and limits: T cells produced anew were the main source of T-cell counts and diversity one year after transplant. Reported findings indicate that, about two months after transplant, alpha-beta T cells came from several hundred expanded clones, which were derived from non-depleted graft cells.

It was with unique molecular identifiers that the TCRbeta library was prepared. In TCRdb, the PCR reads were re-called with MiXCR into one record per CDR3 protein. The table lists some 350,000 distinct CDR3 sequences, around 15% of them singletons. This CDR3 region has 15 residues. CDR1 SNHLY and CDR2 FYNNEI come from the germline V gene. Losses at the gene ends were 6 bases for V and 5 bases for J; bases not matched to a gene: 2. This clonotype was counted many times. Its target is unknown. The sample was PBMCs, mostly from graft donor cells, taken 360 days after TCRalphabeta/CD19-depleted stem cell transplant. This TCR came from a male patient under 10 years old who had a stem cell transplant for acute lymphoblastic leukemia, so the T cells may come from the graft donor. The V gene is TRBV2, the J gene TRBJ2-2, with 14 bases that match TRBD2. The chain's CDR3 is CASSRLAGGTGELFF. DNA for the CDR3: TGTGCCAGCAGCAGACTAGCGGGGGGGACCGGGGAGCTGTTTTTT.